Shown below are 30 T cell receptor beta chains from a single sample sequenced in a study of T cells in tuberculosis. Sequenced by immunoSEQ multiplex PCR; TCRdb stores in-frame clones only, minus some. The sample consists of roughly 40,000 clones, roughly 96% of them appearing once. Sequenced sample: PBMCs. The receptors shown here come from a donor aged 10-29 years with latent tuberculosis or without tuberculosis infection.

The J gene is TRBJ1-1, the V gene TRBV19; 12 bases fit TRBD1. V shed 3 bases, J shed 0 bases, and the junction held 2 bases outside the gene matches. The CDR3 length is 16 residues. Germline V gene lookup returns CDR1 LNHDA and CDR2 SQIVND (reference sequence). The CDR3 here is CASSIRDRGLNTEAFF. CDR3 bases: TGTGCCAGTAGTATTAGGGACAGGGGGCTGAACACTGAAGCTTTCTTT.

The chain couples TRBV4-2 to TRBJ2-1, with unresolved D. V lost 0 bases to trimming and J lost 0 bases, with 6 bases between them. The CDR3 length is 15 residues. Germline CDR1 reads LGHNA; CDR2 reads YNFKEQ. The CDR3 DNA reads as TGTGCCAGCAGCCAAGACTCTTACTCCTACAATGAGCAGTTCTTC. This sequence encodes CASSQDSYSYNEQFF.

V usage is TRBV28 and J usage is TRBJ1-6, with D possibly being TRBD1 (6 bases). Germline V gene data show CDR1 as MDHEN and CDR2 as SYDVKM. The CDR3 is 15 amino acids. With 6 bases removed from V and 5 bases from J, the gap between germline ends came to 14 bases. CDR3 loop: CASSTAGTNNSPLHF. The DNA of the CDR3 is TGTGCCAGCAGCACGGCCGGGACAAATAATTCACCCCTCCACTTT.

This sequence joins TRBV28 and TRBJ1-6; no reliable D call. The germline V and J ends were trimmed by 2 bases and 1 base, with 12 bases remaining between them. The CDR3 runs 17 residues. Germline V gene lookup returns CDR1 MDHEN and CDR2 SYDVKM. This CDR3 reads CASSLMERRSYNSPLHF. CDR3 DNA: TGTGCCAGCAGTTTAATGGAGAGAAGGTCCTATAATTCACCCCTCCACTTT. The entire variable domain, with the rest obtained from reference TRBV28 and TRBJ1-6, is as follows: DVKVTQSSRYLVKRTGEKVFLECVQDMDHENMFWYRQDPGLGLRLIYFSYDVKMKEKGDIPEGYSVSREKKERFSLILESASTNQTSMYLCASSLMERRSYNSPLHFGNGTRLTVT.

The rearrangement links TRBV19 to TRBJ1-2; TRBD1 might be the D (6 bases). Trimming removed 4 bases at V and 0 bases at J, with 18 bases between. The germline gives CDR1 LNHDA, CDR2 SQIVND (reference sequence). The CDR3 consists of 17 residues. The CDR3 DNA reads TGTGCCAGTAGTAAAACAGGGCGAACAGCCCCTAACTATGGCTACACCTTC. This gives the protein CASSKTGRTAPNYGYTF.

The chain employs TRBV5-1 and TRBJ1-2; D not certain. The CDR3 spans 12 residues. The germline V gene encodes CDR1 SGHRS and CDR2 YFSETQ. Trimming pared 4 bases from V and 7 bases from J, leaving 11 bases between. The CDR3 DNA sequence: TGCGCCAGCAGCCCGGACGCGGGTGGCTACACCTTC. Residues: CASSPDAGGYTF.

The rearrangement links TRBV2 to TRBJ1-6; tentatively, D is TRBD1 (6 bases). V lost 6 bases to trimming and J lost 7 bases, with 16 bases between them. CDR1 and CDR2 from the germline V gene are SNHLY and FYNNEI. The CDR3 is 15 residues long. As DNA, the CDR3 is TGTGCCAGCAGAGCCCCTGCAGGGGAAAATTCACCCCTCCACTTT. Translating it yields CASRAPAGENSPLHF.

V gene TRBV19 combines with J gene TRBJ1-2, with TRBD1 matching over 9 bases. The ends lost 5 bases at V and 4 bases at J; junction bases unmatched: 2. Germline assignment: CDR1 LNHDA and CDR2 SQIVND (reference sequence). The CDR3 is made up of 13 amino acids. In DNA, the CDR3 is TGTGCCAGTAGTGAGGACAGGGGCTATGGCTACACCTTC. Translating gives CASSEDRGYGYTF.

The V call is TRBV27, the J call TRBJ2-2, with unresolved D. Germline assignment: CDR1 MNHEY and CDR2 SMNVEV (reference sequence). CDR3 length: 16 amino acids. Trimming cost V 3 bases and J 1 base, with 12 bases left between them. Here the CDR3 reads CASSFSPRGNTGELFF. CDR3 coding DNA: TGTGCCAGCAGTTTCTCGCCCCGCGGGAACACCGGGGAGCTGTTTTTT.

V usage is TRBV7-2 and J usage is TRBJ1-2; TRBD1 is a possible D gene (5 bases). CDR1 and CDR2 (germline): SGHTA, FQGNSA. The CDR3 is 16 amino acids. V was pared by 4 bases and J by 3 bases, with 18 bases between. The CDR3 region is CASSSWGGSIYYGYTF. CDR3 DNA sequence: TGTGCCAGCAGCTCTTGGGGGGGTTCCATCTACTATGGCTACACCTTC.

This clone has just a few counts. The chain has TRBV28 and TRBJ2-3; 11 bases line up with TRBD2. There are 16 residues in the CDR3. V dropped 6 bases and J dropped 1; count of bases not matched to a gene: 6. CDR1 is MDHEN and CDR2 is SYDVKM in the germline V gene. The CDR3 is CASSPYSGGGTDTQYF. CDR3 nucleotides: TGTGCCAGCAGCCCTTATAGCGGGGGGGGCACAGATACGCAGTATTTT.

The chain recombines TRBV29-1 with TRBJ1-1; D call uncertain. The CDR3 loop spans 11 amino acids. Trimming shortened V by 7 bases and J by 1 base, and 7 bases separated the two germline ends. Germline V gene data show CDR1 as SQVTM and CDR2 as ANQGSEA. In DNA form, the CDR3 reads TGCAGCGGTAATAAGAACACTGAAGCTTTCTTT. The encoded protein is CSGNKNTEAFF.

V usage is TRBV6-1 and J usage is TRBJ1-2; 8 bases agree with TRBD1. The CDR3 has 14 residues. Trimming took 2 bases from V and 8 from J; bases not matched to a gene: 7. CDR1 and CDR2 from the germline V gene are MNHNS and SASEGT. CDR3 bases: TGTGCCAGCAGTGAACAGGGGGCCTTTACCGGCTACACCTTC. Protein sequence: CASSEQGAFTGYTF.

This clone was seen a single time. The chain has TRBV28 and TRBJ1-3, with D perhaps matching TRBD1 (5 bases). Looked up from germline, CDR1 is MDHEN and CDR2 is SYDVKM. This CDR3 contains 15 residues. Trimming removed 3 bases from V and 8 bases from J, with 17 bases in between. In DNA, the CDR3 is TGTGCCAGCAGTTTTGTTCAGGGAGGGGTTGACACCATATATTTT. The encoded protein is CASSFVQGGVDTIYF.

J is TRBJ2-7 and V is TRBV5-1, with a possible D match to TRBD1 (6 bases). The CDR3 is 16 residues long. The V end lost 4 bases, the J end lost 6 bases, and 23 bases lay between the germline ends. Germline values: CDR1 SGHRS, CDR2 YFSETQ. CDR3 region: CASSPGDTPRPGEQYF. The CDR3 nucleotides read TGCGCCAGCAGCCCTGGGGACACTCCAAGACCGGGCGAGCAGTACTTC.

This chain joins TRBV14 and TRBJ1-1, with 9 bases aligning to TRBD1. Germline loops: CDR1 SGHDN, CDR2 FVKESK. The J segment lost 11 bases and the V segment lost 3 bases, leaving 10 bases of the junction unmatched. There are 14 residues in the CDR3. The CDR3 loop reads CASSQAYRGLGAFF. DNA of the CDR3: TGTGCCAGCAGCCAGGCTTACAGGGGGCTCGGGGCTTTCTTT.

The V gene is TRBV5-4, the J gene TRBJ1-2; no firm D call. The ends were cut back, 10 bases at V and 3 bases at J, with 13 bases in the middle. The CDR3 spans 12 residues. Germline V lookup: CDR1 SGHNT, CDR2 YYREEE (reference sequence). The CDR3 spells CASRVRDYGYTF. As DNA, the CDR3 is TGTGCCTCCCGAGTTCGGGACTATGGCTACACCTTC.

The chain links TRBV5-1 to TRBJ1-6, with 8 positions matching TRBD1. V lost 2 bases to trimming and J lost 8 bases; unmatched junction nucleotides: 9. The germline gives CDR1 SGHRS, CDR2 YFSETQ. The CDR3 is 16 amino acids. CDR3 amino acids: CASSFGIGTGHSPLHF. As DNA, the CDR3 is TGCGCCAGCAGCTTCGGAATCGGGACAGGCCATTCACCCCTCCACTTT.

This clone is a singleton in its sample. This chain connects TRBV5-4 to TRBJ1-2; 11 bases match TRBD1. Germline loops: CDR1 SGHNT, CDR2 YYREEE (reference sequence). After removal of 3 bases from V and 4 bases from J, the junction contained 8 bases not matched to a gene. The CDR3 totals 16 residues. CDR3 bases: TGTGCCAGCAGCTACCCCGGGACAGGGGGGTTCTATGGCTACACCTTC. Translation: CASSYPGTGGFYGYTF.

CDR3 amino acids: CASSDRIAGGYNEQFF. For the CDR3, the DNA is TGTGCCAGCAGTGACCGGATAGCGGGGGGTTACAATGAGCAGTTCTTC. The chain uses TRBV2 and TRBJ2-1, with 10 bases fitting TRBD2. Per germline, CDR1 SNHLY and CDR2 FYNNEI. The CDR3 has 16 residues. V was clipped by 3 bases and J by 4 bases; unmatched bases: 6.

The chain employs TRBV5-1 and TRBJ1-1, with D possibly matching TRBD1 (6 bases). Trimming shortened V by 0 bases and J by 10 bases, and 13 bases separated the two germline ends. Germline CDR1 is SGHRS and CDR2 is YFSETQ. CDR3 length: 13 amino acids. The CDR3 nucleotides are TGCGCCAGCAGCTTGGCCTCGGGGACACGAGCTTTCTTT. This encodes CASSLASGTRAFF.

The chain joins TRBV4-1 to TRBJ2-3; 7 bases align to TRBD2. The germline gives CDR1 MGHRA, CDR2 YSYEKL. CDR3 length: 16 residues. V dropped 0 bases and J dropped 0; count of bases not matched to a gene: 3. The CDR3 reads CASSQERSGSTDTQYF. The DNA of the CDR3 is TGCGCCAGCAGCCAAGAACGTAGCGGGAGCACAGATACGCAGTATTTT.

The sample holds one count of this clone. The chain joins TRBV18 to TRBJ1-1; the match to TRBD1 covers 9 bases. The CDR3 has 16 amino acids. V was clipped by 2 bases and J by 5 bases; unmatched bases: 9. The germline gives CDR1 KGHSH, CDR2 LQKENI. The CDR3 spells CASSPTGTGLVTEAFF. CDR3 nucleotides: TGTGCCAGCTCACCAACCGGGACAGGGTTGGTGACTGAAGCTTTCTTT.

The V gene is TRBV5-4, the J gene TRBJ1-2; TRBD1 agrees at 7 bases. CDR1 and CDR2 from the germline V gene are SGHNT and YYREEE (reference sequence). The CDR3 consists of 12 residues. V shed 7 bases and J 4 bases; nucleotides not matched to a gene: 4. CDR3 protein: CASLGQAYGYTF. The CDR3 DNA sequence: TGTGCCAGCCTCGGACAGGCCTATGGCTACACCTTC. The full variable domain, rest sourced from reference TRBV5-4 and TRBJ1-2, is ETGVTQSPTHLIKTRGQQVTLRCSSQSGHNTVSWYQQALGQGPQFIFQYYREEENGRGNFPPRFSGLQFPNYSSELNVNALELDDSALYLCASLGQAYGYTFGSGTRLTVV.

Remarks on this clone: At one of its ends the junction is not consistent with the germline gene, which may arise from a read error. The V gene is TRBV10-3, the J gene TRBJ2-7; maybe TRBD2 (5 bases). The CDR3 spans 13 residues. Germline V lookup: CDR1 ENHRY, CDR2 SYGVKD. The CDR3: CATSDYSSYEQYF. CDR3 nucleotides: TGTGCCACCAGTGACTACAGCTCCTACGAGCAGTACTTC.

The chain combines TRBV25-1 with TRBJ2-6, with TRBD1 as a possible D gene (6 bases). The CDR3 loop spans 18 amino acids. The germline V gene has CDR1 MGHDK and CDR2 SYGVNS. Trimming cost V 2 bases and J 0 bases, with 14 bases left between them. This CDR3 reads CASSERPGQISGANVLTF. Written as DNA, the CDR3 is TGTGCCAGCAGTGAAAGGCCGGGACAAATCTCTGGGGCCAACGTCCTGACTTTC. Variable domain in full (rest from reference TRBV25-1 and TRBJ2-6): EADIYQTPRYLVIGTGKKITLECSQTMGHDKMYWYQQDPGMELHLIHYSYGVNSTEKGDLSSESTVSRIRTEHFPLTLESARPSHTSQYLCASSERPGQISGANVLTFGAGSRLTVL.

The chain combines TRBV7-6 with TRBJ2-1; 11 bases agree with TRBD2. Germline CDR1 reads SGHVS; CDR2 reads FNYEAQ. The CDR3 length is 15 residues. Trimming took 5 bases from V and 5 from J; bases not matched to a gene: 5. CDR3 amino acids: CASSPRLAGNNEQFF. The CDR3 coding sequence is TGTGCCAGCAGCCCCCGACTAGCGGGAAACAATGAGCAGTTCTTC.

The chain has TRBV7-8 and TRBJ1-2, with 8 positions matching TRBD1. The CDR3 runs 16 residues. CDR1 SGHVS and CDR2 FQNEAQ come from the germline V gene. Losses at the gene ends were 3 bases for V and 8 bases for J; bases not matched to a gene: 14. CDR3 in amino acids: CASSLLASGGAGGYTF. CDR3 sequence (DNA): TGTGCCAGCAGCTTGTTAGCGTCAGGGGGCGCGGGAGGCTACACCTTC.

V gene TRBV28 combines with J gene TRBJ2-3, with 9 bases aligning to TRBD2. The CDR3 is 15 residues long. In germline, CDR1 is MDHEN, CDR2 SYDVKM. Trimming cost V 3 bases and J 6 bases; bases outside gene matches: 7. For the CDR3, the DNA is TGTGCCAGCAGTTTGGCGGGACTAGCACACGATACGCAGTATTTT. It translates to CASSLAGLAHDTQYF.

In its sample, this clone was seen a few times. The J gene is TRBJ2-6, the V gene TRBV9; 8 nucleotides agree with TRBD2. CDR3 length: 15 residues. V was clipped by 5 bases and J by 3 bases; unmatched bases: 4. Looked up from germline, CDR1 is SGDLS and CDR2 is YYNGEE. CDR3 region: CASSSGTLGANVLTF. For the CDR3, the DNA is TGTGCCAGCAGTAGCGGGACCCTTGGGGCCAACGTCCTGACTTTC.